One and the same sample provided the 21 T cell receptor beta chains below, sequenced in a study of OX40 agonist ivuxolimab in advanced cancers. The data were produced by immunoSEQ multiplex PCR, yet TCRdb's version contains in-frame clones alone and is incomplete. This table has 25,000 to 35,000 clones, about 88% appearing once. Material: CD4+ or CD8+ T cells sorted from blood, obtained in a trial of the OX40 agonist ivuxolimab. These receptors were taken from an adult with an advanced solid tumor such as melanoma, head and neck, liver or kidney cancer.

This chain links TRBV19 with TRBJ2-7; 10 nucleotides align to TRBD2. V lost 5 bases, J lost 3 bases, and 4 bases stayed unmatched. The CDR3 runs to 14 residues. CDR1 and CDR2 (germline): LNHDA, SQIVND (reference sequence). CDR3 DNA sequence: TGTGCCAGTAGTGTAGCGGGAGGAATCTACGAGCAGTACTTC. Translation: CASSVAGGIYEQYF.

The rearrangement joins TRBV4-3 to TRBJ2-7; tentatively, D is TRBD1 or TRBD2 (5 bases each). V was clipped by 4 bases and J by 1 base, with 14 bases between them. CDR1 is LGHNA, CDR2 YSLEER, per germline. CDR3 length: 15 amino acids. As DNA, the CDR3 is TGCGCCAGCAGCCCCACCAGAGGGGATTCCTACGAGCAGTACTTC. It codes for CASSPTRGDSYEQYF.

The rearrangement joins TRBV4-1 to TRBJ2-3, with D uncertain. The CDR3 spans 12 residues. Germline CDR1 MGHRA, CDR2 YSYEKL. V was pared by 1 base and J by 6 bases, with 5 bases between. The CDR3 DNA reads TGCGCCAGCAGCCAAGCTTGGGATACGCAGTATTTT. This translates into CASSQAWDTQYF.

The chain combines TRBV6-5 with TRBJ2-1; the D call may be TRBD1 or TRBD2 (5 bases each). This CDR3 spans 13 amino acids. The V and J ends lost 2 bases and 9 bases respectively, with 11 bases between them. The germline V gene has CDR1 MNHEY and CDR2 SVGAGI. CDR3 DNA sequence: TGTGCCAGCAGTTACGGGACCCCGGGTGAGCAGTTCTTC. It is translated as CASSYGTPGEQFF.

The sample holds one count of this clone. The sample has other DNA sequences that encode this CDR3 too. CDR3 sequence reads: CASSLLRLNQPQHF. The CDR3 region has the DNA TGTGCCAGCAGTTTATTGAGACTAAATCAGCCCCAGCATTTT. The rearrangement links TRBV28 to TRBJ1-5; the D is unclear. Trimming cost V 1 base and J 4 bases, with 8 bases left between them. Looked up from germline, CDR1 is MDHEN and CDR2 is SYDVKM. This CDR3 is built from 14 residues.

The CDR3 reads CASRTGSYGYTF. In DNA form, the CDR3 reads TGTGCCAGTCGGACAGGGAGCTATGGCTACACCTTC. The rearrangement joins TRBV9 to TRBJ1-2, with 8 bases fitting TRBD1. V was clipped by 8 bases and J by 4 bases; unmatched bases: 4. The germline V gene has CDR1 SGDLS and CDR2 YYNGEE. There are 12 residues in the CDR3.

The V gene is TRBV15, the J gene TRBJ1-2; no definite D call. The CDR3 consists of 19 residues. Germline V gene sequence: CDR1 LNHNV, CDR2 YYDKDF (reference sequence). V was cut by 5 bases and J by 4 bases, with 29 bases left in between. The CDR3: CATSGGSIETDYGFYGYTF. The CDR3 DNA follows: TGTGCCACCAGCGGAGGCTCCATCGAAACCGATTATGGGTTCTATGGCTACACCTTC.

The chain employs TRBV23-1 and TRBJ2-2; 10 nucleotides align to TRBD1. TRBV23-1 is recorded as an ORF, its role being uncertain. The CDR3 runs to 16 residues. After removal of 1 base from V and 5 bases from J, the junction contained 4 bases not matched to a gene. This chain's CDR3 is CASSQLRGQGTGELFF. As DNA, the CDR3 is TGCGCCAGCAGTCAATTGAGGGGACAGGGGACCGGGGAGCTGTTTTTT.

The chain uses TRBV10-1 and TRBJ2-3, with 7 bases that match TRBD1. V lost 4 bases and J lost 3; bases outside the gene matches: 16. This CDR3 spans 18 amino acids. Germline V gives CDR1 WNHNN, CDR2 SYGVQD (reference sequence). The CDR3 spells CASSGRGRGLDVTDTQYF. The CDR3, as DNA: TGCGCCAGCAGTGGTCGGGGCAGGGGGTTAGATGTAACAGATACGCAGTATTTT.

The genes are TRBV28 and TRBJ1-1; no clear D gene. Trimming took 3 bases from V and 0 from J, leaving 8 bases between them. Germline V lookup: CDR1 MDHEN, CDR2 SYDVKM. The CDR3 is made up of 14 amino acids. The CDR3 reads CASSLRRMNTEAFF. As DNA, the CDR3 is TGTGCCAGCAGTTTGCGGCGGATGAACACTGAAGCTTTCTTT.

The J gene is TRBJ1-2, the V gene TRBV28; TRBD1 matches at 10 bases. Trimming removed 6 bases from V and 3 bases from J; junction bases left unmatched: 7. The CDR3 spans 15 residues. Germline CDR1 MDHEN, CDR2 SYDVKM. The DNA of the CDR3 is TGTGCCAGCAGCCCGGGACAGGGGCCGGACTATGGCTACACCTTC. It specifies CASSPGQGPDYGYTF.

V and J are TRBV27 and TRBJ1-1, with D maybe TRBD1 (6 bases). The CDR3 loop spans 14 amino acids. Germline V gene data show CDR1 as MNHEY and CDR2 as SMNVEV (reference sequence). Trimming took 7 bases from V and 11 from J, leaving 23 bases between them. CDR3 DNA: TGTGCCAGCACCTCTGCCGGTGGTGGGGGGCAGGCTTTCTTT. This encodes CASTSAGGGGQAFF.

This chain links TRBV27 with TRBJ2-5, with TRBD1 matching over 8 bases. V lost 10 bases, J lost 3 bases, and 13 bases stayed unmatched. In germline, CDR1 is MNHEY, CDR2 SMNVEV (reference sequence). The CDR3 consists of 15 residues. CDR3 nucleotides: TGTGCCACCGCCTGGCAGGGACAGGAGAAAGAGACCCAGTACTTC. The encoded protein is CATAWQGQEKETQYF.

The chain recombines TRBV19 with TRBJ1-1; TRBD1 is a possible D gene (5 bases). The CDR3 is 14 residues long. V was trimmed by 2 bases and J by 4 bases, leaving 11 bases between them. The V gene's germline CDR1 is LNHDA and CDR2 SQIVND (reference sequence). CDR3 in amino acids: CASSIMGEGTEAFF. The CDR3 DNA sequence: TGTGCCAGTAGTATAATGGGGGAGGGCACTGAAGCTTTCTTT.

The gene calls are TRBV9 and TRBJ2-7, with D unresolved. With 6 bases removed from V and 0 bases from J, the gap between germline ends came to 13 bases. Germline V gene sequence: CDR1 SGDLS, CDR2 YYNGEE. The CDR3 covers 14 residues. CDR3 bases: TGTGCCAGCACCCGAGGTGGCAGCTCCTACGAGCAGTACTTC. It encodes CASTRGGSSYEQYF.

The V and J genes are TRBV6-5 and TRBJ1-1; 7 bases line up with TRBD1. J gave up 3 bases and V 6 bases, and 7 bases lay outside the gene matches. CDR1 and CDR2 (germline): MNHEY, SVGAGI. The CDR3 spans 14 residues. The CDR3 DNA follows: TGTGCCAGCAGCCAAGGGGGCTCGTACACTGAAGCTTTCTTT. Translated, it gives CASSQGGSYTEAFF.

This clone was detected ten times or more. The rearrangement links TRBV28 to TRBJ1-2; D gene ambiguous. The CDR3 covers 14 residues. V was clipped by 7 bases and J by 4 bases, with 16 bases between them. Germline V gene data show CDR1 as MDHEN and CDR2 as SYDVKM. This chain's CDR3 is CASMAARLSYGYTF. The CDR3 DNA sequence: TGTGCCAGCATGGCGGCCCGCCTGAGCTATGGCTACACCTTC.

The rearrangement uses TRBV29-1 and TRBJ2-7, with no clear D. Germline assignment: CDR1 SQVTM and CDR2 ANQGSEA. The CDR3 consists of 13 residues. Between the trimmed V and J ends, which lost 4 bases and 0 bases, there was a span of 10 bases. This CDR3 reads CSVVRPDSYEQYF. CDR3 bases: TGCAGCGTTGTCCGGCCCGACTCCTACGAGCAGTACTTC.

This chain joins TRBV14 and TRBJ2-5; a possible D gene is TRBD2 (6 bases). The CDR3 extends over 13 amino acids. The V end lost 2 bases, the J end lost 5 bases, and 9 bases lay between the germline ends. Germline loops: CDR1 SGHDN, CDR2 FVKESK. CDR3 in DNA: TGTGCCAGCAGCCAATGGGAGGCGGAGACCCAGTACTTC. Translating gives CASSQWEAETQYF.

V is TRBV5-4 and J is TRBJ2-3; D is undetermined. The germline V gene encodes CDR1 SGHNT and CDR2 YYREEE (reference sequence). V was pared by 1 base and J by 0 bases, with 21 bases between. The CDR3 is made up of 19 amino acids. CDR3 DNA sequence: TGTGCCAGCAGCTTGACGGTCCTATACACATATACTAGCACAGATACGCAGTATTTT. Protein: CASSLTVLYTYTSTDTQYF. Supplemented by reference TRBV5-4 and TRBJ2-3, the full variable domain reads ETGVTQSPTHLIKTRGQQVTLRCSSQSGHNTVSWYQQALGQGPQFIFQYYREEENGRGNFPPRFSGLQFPNYSSELNVNALELDDSALYLCASSLTVLYTYTSTDTQYFGPGTRLTVL.

The rearrangement uses TRBV28 and TRBJ2-7, with D possibly being TRBD2 (5 bases). Germline values: CDR1 MDHEN, CDR2 SYDVKM. With 8 bases removed from V and 4 bases from J, the gap between germline ends came to 15 bases. CDR3 length: 13 residues. The CDR3 sequence is CASRASTGYEQYF. CDR3 DNA: TGTGCCAGCCGGGCTAGCACTGGGTACGAGCAGTACTTC.